The clone carrying this TCR beta chain occurred once. Sequencing used immunoSEQ multiplex PCR; TCRdb keeps in-frame clones, though not all of them. The data hold about 300,000 clones, with roughly four fifths observed a single time. The data stem from a study of cytotoxic CD8 clonotypes in ibrutinib-treated CLL. Per the germline V gene, CDR1 is SGHTA and CDR2 is FQGTGA. The CDR3 is made up of 15 amino acids. The V segment lost 5 bases and the J segment 5 bases; nucleotides outside the gene matches: 10. The V and J genes are TRBV7-3 and TRBJ2-7; 9 bases are shared with TRBD1. The TCR comes from a human donor with chronic lymphocytic leukemia. Sequences were derived from PBMCs, sampled at disease progression, from a patient treated with ibrutinib. This CDR3 is CASSIGQGYLDEQYF. The DNA of the CDR3 is TGTGCCAGCAGCATAGGACAGGGGTATTTGGACGAGCAGTACTTC.